This is a list of T cell receptor beta chains from one sample in a study of response to subunit inactivated influenza vaccine. TCRdb ran MiXCR on the RT-PCR reads and lists one entry per CDR3 protein. In the table there are around 570,000 distinct CDR3 sequences, approximately 7.7% of which are singletons. The input for sequencing was PBMCs from blood, taken roughly 24 months after vaccination. The receptors derive from a man aged 50 to 69 who received an inactivated influenza vaccine. CDR3s include the opening cysteine and the closing phenylalanine or tryptophan. Fields, in order: clone size, J gene, V gene, D gene, CDR3 DNA, CDR3 protein. A D gene is named only where the DNA matches it firmly. Expanded clones get a size class; other rows say once, few or many, or leave the size out.

clone size: few; J gene: TRBJ2-5; V gene: TRBV5-1; D gene: .; CDR3 DNA: TGCGCCAGCAGGATTGACAGCCAAGAGACCCAGTACTTC; CDR3 protein: CASRIDSQETQYF
clone size: .; J gene: TRBJ1-2; V gene: TRBV14; D gene: .; CDR3 DNA: TGTGCCAGCAGCCAGTTCGGACACGGAAACTATGGCTACACCTTC; CDR3 protein: CASSQFGHGNYGYTF
clone size: .; J gene: TRBJ2-5; V gene: TRBV18; D gene: TRBD1; CDR3 DNA: TGTGCCAGCTCACCCCGACAGGGTCTGGAGACCCAGTACTTC; CDR3 protein: CASSPRQGLETQYF
clone size: many; J gene: TRBJ2-1; V gene: TRBV27; D gene: .; CDR3 DNA: TGTGCCAGCAGTTTACAGGGATTGGGGGCTTACAATGAGCAGTTCTTC; CDR3 protein: CASSLQGLGAYNEQFF
clone size: few; J gene: TRBJ2-1; V gene: TRBV4-3; D gene: .; CDR3 DNA: TGCGCCAGCAGCCAAGCGGTTATAGGCCCCCCAGGGTCTGAGCAGTTCTTC; CDR3 protein: CASSQAVIGPPGSEQFF
clone size: many; J gene: TRBJ2-3; V gene: TRBV14; D gene: .; CDR3 DNA: TGTGCCAGCAGCCAAGATTGGTGGACTAGCACAGATACGCAGTATTTT; CDR3 protein: CASSQDWWTSTDTQYF
clone size: few; J gene: TRBJ2-7; V gene: TRBV5-1; D gene: .; CDR3 DNA: TGCGCCAGCAGCTTGGGATCTGGGGCGTACGAGCAGTACTTC; CDR3 protein: CASSLGSGAYEQYF
clone size: .; J gene: TRBJ2-3; V gene: TRBV11-2; D gene: .; CDR3 DNA: TGTGCCAGCAGTCGGACGGAGCTTTTATTCGATACGCAGTATTTT; CDR3 protein: CASSRTELLFDTQYF
clone size: .; J gene: TRBJ1-5; V gene: TRBV6-5; D gene: TRBD1; CDR3 DNA: TGTGCCAGCAGTTCACCGGGACAGAGGGAGGCCCAGCATTTT; CDR3 protein: CASSSPGQREAQHF
clone size: few; J gene: TRBJ1-2; V gene: TRBV4-3; D gene: .; CDR3 DNA: TGCGCCAGCAGCCAAGATCGCGCCAGGAACTATGGCTACACCTTC; CDR3 protein: CASSQDRARNYGYTF
clone size: .; J gene: TRBJ2-2; V gene: TRBV5-1; D gene: .; CDR3 DNA: TGCGCCAGCAGCGCATGGGCCATCGTGGGGACCGGGGAGCTGTTTTTT; CDR3 protein: CASSAWAIVGTGELFF
clone size: few; J gene: TRBJ2-7; V gene: TRBV5-1; D gene: TRBD1; CDR3 DNA: TGCGCCAGCAGCTTGGTAGGGACAGGGGGCGCGGCGGTCTACGAGCAGTACTTC; CDR3 protein: CASSLVGTGGAAVYEQYF